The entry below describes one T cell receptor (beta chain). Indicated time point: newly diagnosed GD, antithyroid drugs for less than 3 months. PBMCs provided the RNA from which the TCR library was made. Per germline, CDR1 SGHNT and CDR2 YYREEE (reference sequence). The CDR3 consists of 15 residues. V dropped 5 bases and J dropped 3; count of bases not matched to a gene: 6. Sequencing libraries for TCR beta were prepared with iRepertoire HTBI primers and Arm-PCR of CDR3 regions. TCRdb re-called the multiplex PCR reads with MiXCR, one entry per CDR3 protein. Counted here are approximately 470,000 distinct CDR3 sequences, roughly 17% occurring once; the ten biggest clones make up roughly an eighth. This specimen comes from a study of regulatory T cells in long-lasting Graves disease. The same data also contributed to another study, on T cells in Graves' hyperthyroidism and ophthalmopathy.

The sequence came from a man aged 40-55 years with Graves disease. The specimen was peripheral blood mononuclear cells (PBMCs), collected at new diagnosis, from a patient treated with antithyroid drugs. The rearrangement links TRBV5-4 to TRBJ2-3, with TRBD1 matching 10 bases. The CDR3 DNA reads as TGTGCCAGCAGGTCCGGGACAGGGGAGACAGATACGCAGTATTTT. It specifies CASRSGTGETDTQYF.